This TCR beta chain was recorded in a study of T cells after yellow fever vaccination. Overall study results and limits: The booster saw the reappearance of most primary-vaccination clones (approximately 97% CD4, around 88% CD8). Overlap between CD4 and CD8 compartments was detected for a small share of clonotypes.

TCRdb re-analysed the 5' RACE reads in MiXCR, keeping a single row per CDR3 protein. The data hold roughly 250,000 distinct CDR3 sequences, with 10% to 15% observed a single time. Concerning this clonotype itself: Its antigen is undetermined.

Deletions cut 5 bases from V and 5 bases from J, with 13 bases between. Germline values: CDR1 MNHEY, CDR2 SMNVEV (reference sequence). The CDR3 has 14 amino acids. The chain joins TRBV27 to TRBJ2-1, with D maybe TRBD2 (5 bases). The source of this sequence is a man younger than 40 who received the YFV17D yellow fever vaccine. Specimen: CD4+ T cells sorted from PBMCs, collected 45 days after the yellow fever booster vaccination. Written as DNA, the CDR3 is TGTGCCAGCAGTATGCTTAGCGCCGACAATGAGCAGTTCTTC. This sequence encodes CASSMLSADNEQFF.